These 20 T cell receptor beta chains were all obtained from the same sample, sequenced in a study of cytotoxic CD8 clonotypes in ibrutinib-treated CLL. TCRdb's copy holds only in-frame clones and misses some; the assay was immunoSEQ multiplex PCR. The profile shows about 9,200 clones, roughly 55% of them singletons. Sequences were derived from PBMCs, sampled before ibrutinib treatment. These receptors were obtained from a human donor with chronic lymphocytic leukemia.

This sequence joins TRBV28 and TRBJ1-2; a weak D match, TRBD1 (6 bases). The CDR3 runs 13 residues. Germline V gene sequence: CDR1 MDHEN, CDR2 SYDVKM. The ends were cut back, 3 bases at V and 5 bases at J, with 10 bases in the middle. The CDR3 region has the DNA TGTGCCAGCAGTTTTGGACAGATTTATGGCTACACCTTC. Encoded protein: CASSFGQIYGYTF.

This clone came up a few times. The chain employs TRBV5-1 and TRBJ2-3, with D hard to call. Deletions cut 0 bases from V and 4 bases from J, with 6 bases between. Per the germline V gene, CDR1 is SGHRS and CDR2 is YFSETQ. This CDR3 has 13 residues. For the CDR3, the DNA is TGCGCCAGCAGCTTGGATATCGCAGATACGCAGTATTTT. Translation: CASSLDIADTQYF.

The genes are TRBV6-6 and TRBJ2-7, with D perhaps matching TRBD2 (5 bases). V was trimmed by 6 bases and J by 6 bases, leaving 9 bases between them. Germline V CDR1 and CDR2: MNHNY, SVGAGI (reference sequence). The CDR3 is 11 residues long. CDR3 DNA: TGTGCCAGCAGGCGGGCGGGCGAGCAGTACTTC. It codes for CASRRAGEQYF.

The chain combines TRBV9 with TRBJ2-5; D call uncertain. Trimming pared 0 bases from V and 5 bases from J, leaving 14 bases between. CDR1 is SGDLS, CDR2 YYNGEE, per germline. The CDR3 has 15 amino acids. The CDR3 nucleotides read TGTGCCAGCAGCGTAGAATCCGGTAGCTTGGAGACCCAGTACTTC. Translation: CASSVESGSLETQYF.

The chain joins TRBV9 to TRBJ1-3, with D unresolved. Trimming stripped 0 bases from V and 0 bases from J, with 16 bases between. Germline CDR1 reads SGDLS; CDR2 reads YYNGEE. This CDR3 contains 18 residues. CDR3 DNA sequence: TGTGCCAGCAGCGTAGCTGGTCCCGGTATGGCCTCTGGAAACACCATATATTTT. Its protein is CASSVAGPGMASGNTIYF.

This clone was detected once. This chain connects TRBV5-1 to TRBJ2-5; D possibly corresponds to TRBD2 (5 bases). Per the germline V gene, CDR1 is SGHRS and CDR2 is YFSETQ. V dropped 0 bases and J dropped 4 bases, with 10 bases sitting between them. This CDR3 comprises 14 residues. CDR3 protein: CASSLAPGLETQYF. The CDR3 nucleotides are TGCGCCAGCAGCTTGGCCCCAGGACTAGAGACCCAGTACTTC.

This clone is termed hyperexpanded. The same CDR3 also results from other DNA sequences found in this sample. V and J are TRBV5-1 and TRBJ2-2, with 9 bases identical to TRBD1. The CDR3 loop spans 17 amino acids. With 2 bases clipped from V and 1 base from J, the junction kept 6 bases outside the gene matches. The germline CDR1 and CDR2 sequences are SGHRS and YFSETQ. DNA of the CDR3: TGCGCCAGCAGCTTACCTAAGACAGGGGGGAACACCGGGGAGCTGTTTTTT. Protein sequence: CASSLPKTGGNTGELFF. Full variable domain (outside the CDR3, taken from reference TRBV5-1 and TRBJ2-2): KAGVTQTPRYLIKTRGQQVTLSCSPISGHRSVSWYQQTPGQGLQFLFEYFSETQRNKGNFPGRFSGRQFSNSRSEMNVSTLELGDSALYLCASSLPKTGGNTGELFFGEGSRLTVL.

V gene TRBV27 combines with J gene TRBJ1-2, with D maybe TRBD1 (6 bases). Trimming removed 2 bases from V and 2 bases from J, with 9 bases in between. The CDR3 loop spans 14 amino acids. Germline V gene data show CDR1 as MNHEY and CDR2 as SMNVEV (reference sequence). The CDR3 region is CASSLNTGNYGYTF. Here the CDR3 DNA reads TGTGCCAGCAGTTTAAATACAGGGAACTATGGCTACACCTTC.

Regarding this clone: At the DNA level, this CDR3 is encoded by other sequences in the same sample as well. The chain joins TRBV19 to TRBJ1-2; D is unclear. The CDR3 runs to 12 residues. V was pared by 3 bases and J by 4 bases, with 6 bases between. CDR1 and CDR2 (germline): LNHDA, SQIVND (reference sequence). The CDR3 region is CASSISVYGYTF. CDR3 DNA: TGTGCCAGTAGTATTAGTGTCTATGGCTACACCTTC.

The J gene is TRBJ1-4, the V gene TRBV6-6; 8 positions match TRBD1. Germline V gene data show CDR1 as MNHNY and CDR2 as SVGAGI (reference sequence). The CDR3 runs 14 residues. J gave up 7 bases and V 8 bases, and 9 bases lay outside the gene matches. This CDR3 is CASFRRTGIEKLFF. CDR3 DNA: TGTGCCAGCTTTAGGCGGACAGGGATTGAAAAACTGTTTTTT.

CDR3 protein: CASSEFTGLAGDNEQFF. CDR3 DNA sequence: TGTGCCAGTAGTGAATTCACGGGACTAGCGGGAGACAATGAGCAGTTCTTC. The gene calls are TRBV19 and TRBJ2-1; 14 nucleotides agree with TRBD2. This CDR3 has 17 residues. CDR1 and CDR2 from the germline V gene are LNHDA and SQIVND (reference sequence). Trimming removed 5 bases from V and 5 bases from J; junction bases left unmatched: 8.

V and J are TRBV6-4 and TRBJ1-4; D not resolved. Trimming shortened V by 2 bases and J by 3 bases, and 7 bases separated the two germline ends. Germline V lookup: CDR1 MRHNA, CDR2 SNTAGT. The CDR3 loop spans 14 amino acids. The CDR3 protein is CASSDRVPNEKLFF. The CDR3, as DNA: TGTGCCAGCAGTGACCGGGTTCCTAATGAAAAACTGTTTTTT.

Worth noting for this clone: A junction end diverges from the germline sequence, so it may reflect a read error. This chain connects TRBV7-6 to TRBJ2-5; D possibly corresponds to TRBD2 (6 bases). The CDR3 totals 13 residues. CDR1 is SGHVS and CDR2 is FNYEAQ in the germline V gene. The CDR3 sequence: CASSLAYQETQYF. DNA for the CDR3: TGTGCCAGCAGCCTAGCGTACCAAGAGACCCAGTACTTC.

The rearrangement links TRBV5-8 to TRBJ1-3; D is undetermined. Germline V gives CDR1 SGHTS, CDR2 YDEGEE. Trimming pared 0 bases from V and 0 bases from J, leaving 7 bases between. The CDR3 covers 15 residues. CDR3 residues: CASSLDGSSGNTIYF. The CDR3 bases are TGTGCCAGCAGCTTGGATGGATCCTCTGGAAACACCATATATTTT.

V is TRBV5-1 and J is TRBJ2-3; D remains ambiguous. V was cut by 0 bases and J by 4 bases, with 9 bases left in between. CDR1 and CDR2 (germline): SGHRS, YFSETQ. The CDR3 is 14 residues long. CDR3 amino acids: CASSLDQVPDTQYF. As DNA, the CDR3 is TGCGCCAGCAGCTTGGACCAGGTCCCAGATACGCAGTATTTT.

This clone was counted only a few times. This chain connects TRBV6-5 to TRBJ2-2, with D unresolved. The CDR3 sequence is 11 residues long. In germline, CDR1 is MNHEY, CDR2 SVGAGI. Between the trimmed V and J ends, which lost 9 bases and 6 bases, there was a span of 8 bases. The CDR3 bases are TGTGCCAGTGGATGGGCCGGGGAGCTGTTTTTT. It yields the protein CASGWAGELFF.

The chain couples TRBV7-9 to TRBJ1-6; tentatively, D is TRBD1 (5 bases). CDR1 is SEHNR and CDR2 is FQNEAQ in the germline V gene (reference sequence). The V end was cut by 1 base, the J end by 13 bases, with 11 bases between. The CDR3 has 13 residues. The CDR3 spells CASSLGQSLPLHF. The CDR3 bases are TGTGCCAGCAGCTTAGGACAGAGTTTGCCCCTCCACTTT.

The chain uses TRBV4-2 and TRBJ2-1, with a tentative D call TRBD2 (6 bases). V was trimmed by 5 bases and J by 8 bases, leaving 13 bases between them. The CDR3 has 13 amino acids. Looked up from germline, CDR1 is LGHNA and CDR2 is YNFKEQ. The CDR3 here is CASSGRLVDEQFF. The CDR3 DNA reads as TGTGCCAGCAGCGGAAGACTAGTCGATGAGCAGTTCTTC.

This chain connects TRBV6-5 to TRBJ1-3, with D possibly being TRBD1 (6 bases). Per the germline V gene, CDR1 is MNHEY and CDR2 is SVGAGI. V lost 4 bases and J 2 bases, leaving 15 bases between the germline ends. The CDR3 runs to 16 residues. CDR3: CASSSPRDRPGNTIYF. The CDR3 DNA reads TGTGCCAGCAGTTCCCCAAGAGACAGGCCTGGAAACACCATATATTTT.

V gene TRBV7-6 combines with J gene TRBJ1-2; 7 positions agree with TRBD1. Losses at the gene ends were 2 bases for V and 6 bases for J; bases not matched to a gene: 6. There are 14 residues in the CDR3. Looked up from germline, CDR1 is SGHVS and CDR2 is FNYEAQ. The CDR3 spells CASSLFGRGDGYTF. The CDR3 DNA follows: TGTGCCAGCAGCTTATTTGGCAGGGGGGATGGCTACACCTTC.